This is a list of T cell receptor beta chains from one sample in a study of regulatory T cells in long-lasting Graves disease. Via MiXCR, TCRdb re-called the multiplex PCR reads, giving one row per CDR3 protein. The repertoire has about 420,000 distinct CDR3 sequences, roughly 17% of them found once; the top ten carry 23%. These data were likewise used in another study, on T cells in Graves' hyperthyroidism and ophthalmopathy.

Sequenced material: peripheral blood mononuclear cells (PBMCs), taken at new diagnosis, from a patient treated with antithyroid drugs. These receptors came from a woman under 30 with Graves disease. Each CDR3 is given with its conserved first and last residue. Each record gives: D gene, J gene, V gene, CDR3 length, clone size, CDR3 protein, CDR3 DNA. The D gene is left open where the match is weak. A row's size may be missing; if present it is once, few, many or a size class.

TRBD2 | TRBJ2-7 | TRBV28 | 18 | - | CASRAFSLAGGRGHEQYF | TGTGCCAGCAGGGCCTTTTCATTGGCGGGAGGAAGGGGCCACGAGCAGTACTTC
- | TRBJ2-5 | TRBV2 | 13 | many | CASSAGVGETQYF | TGTGCCAGCAGTGCGGGGGTTGGGGAGACCCAGTACTTC
TRBD2 | TRBJ2-3 | TRBV28 | 15 | many | CASSFRGLAADTQYF | TGTGCCAGCAGTTTCCGTGGACTAGCGGCAGATACGCAGTATTTT
TRBD2 | TRBJ2-2 | TRBV7-6 | 15 | - | CASSSGLAGPGELFF | TGTGCCAGCAGCAGTGGACTAGCGGGACCCGGGGAGCTGTTTTTT
TRBD2 | TRBJ2-2 | TRBV9 | 18 | few | CASSVEASGSLNTGELFF | TGTGCCAGCAGCGTAGAGGCTAGCGGGAGCCTGAACACCGGGGAGCTGTTTTTT
TRBD2 | TRBJ2-1 | TRBV20-1 | 16 | few | CSATPGLAGLGNEQFF | TGCAGTGCTACCCCGGGACTAGCGGGACTGGGGAATGAGCAGTTCTTC
- | TRBJ2-5 | TRBV7-2 | 13 | many | CASRRRPQETQYF | TGTGCCAGCAGAAGAAGACCCCAAGAGACCCAGTACTTC
- | TRBJ2-7 | TRBV14 | 17 | - | CASSQDQSHLSSYEQYF | TGTGCCAGCAGCCAAGACCAGAGCCATTTAAGCTCCTACGAGCAGTACTTC
- | TRBJ2-1 | TRBV30 | 14 | - | CAWSDIIDSKWQFF | TGTGCCTGGAGCGACATTATTGACAGCAAATGGCAGTTCTTC
TRBD2 | TRBJ2-5 | TRBV5-1 | 16 | many | CASSLFGTSGRETQYF | TGCGCCAGCAGCTTGTTCGGGACTAGCGGGAGAGAGACCCAGTACTTC
- | TRBJ2-1 | TRBV7-9 | 10 | - | CATKSNEQFF | TGTGCCACCAAGTCCAATGAGCAGTTCTTC
TRBD1 | TRBJ2-3 | TRBV15 | 20 | many | CATSRDTIAKDRVVGRTQYF | TGTGCCACCAGCAGAGATACAATAGCGAAGGACAGGGTTGTGGGTCGGACGCAGTATTTT
- | TRBJ2-5 | TRBV29-1 | 14 | few | CSVEVVGEGETQYF | TGCAGCGTTGAAGTCGTGGGAGAGGGGGAGACCCAGTACTTC
- | TRBJ2-7 | TRBV3-1 | 15 | many | CASSRARVRAYEQYF | TGTGCCAGCAGCCGAGCCAGGGTCCGAGCCTACGAGCAGTACTTC
- | TRBJ1-5 | TRBV18 | 14 | - | CASRPTGANQPQHF | TGTGCCAGCCGACCCACCGGAGCCAATCAGCCCCAGCATTTT
- | TRBJ1-2 | TRBV27 | 16 | - | CASSLTRQAIKYGYTF | TGTGCCAGCAGTTTAACGCGGCAGGCTATTAAGTATGGCTACACCTTC
TRBD1 | TRBJ2-3 | TRBV12-3/TRBV12-4 | 16 | many | CASSDPGTASTDTQYF | TGTGCCAGCAGTGACCCCGGGACAGCTAGCACAGATACGCAGTATTTT
- | TRBJ1-2 | TRBV6-1 | 10 | - | CARGVGGYTF | TGTGCCAGGGGGGTGGGGGGCTACACCTTC
- | TRBJ2-5 | TRBV28 | 15 | - | CASSQSAARGETQYF | TGTGCCAGCAGTCAATCCGCAGCCAGGGGAGAGACCCAGTACTTC
TRBD1 | TRBJ2-7 | TRBV7-2 | 13 | many | CASSSQGAFEQYF | TGTGCCAGCAGCTCGCAGGGGGCTTTCGAGCAGTACTTC
- | TRBJ2-1 | TRBV11-3 | 13 | many | CASSFTSTGLQFF | TGTGCCAGCAGCTTCACATCGACGGGACTGCAGTTCTTC
- | TRBJ2-3 | TRBV7-9 | 15 | - | CASSFTSSRTDTQYF | TGTGCCAGCAGCTTCACTAGCAGCCGCACAGATACGCAGTATTTT
- | TRBJ2-7 | TRBV27 | 15 | few | CASSLVGGPPYEQYF | TGTGCCAGCAGTTTAGTCGGGGGTCCACCTTACGAGCAGTACTTC
- | TRBJ1-4 | TRBV13 | 15 | once | CACSLFGQGPEKLFF | TGTGCCTGCAGCTTATTTGGGCAGGGGCCAGAAAAACTGTTTTTT
- | TRBJ2-3 | TRBV3-1 | 13 | many | CASSQVLGGTQYF | TGTGCCAGCAGCCAAGTATTAGGAGGTACGCAGTATTTT
- | TRBJ2-2 | TRBV7-3 | 16 | - | CASSLYPGTQTGELFF | TGTGCCAGCAGCTTATATCCCGGGACACAAACCGGGGAGCTGTTTTTT
TRBD2 | TRBJ2-7 | TRBV15 | 15 | many | CATSRDLGGGYEQYF | TGTGCCACCAGCAGAGATCTTGGGGGAGGGTACGAGCAGTACTTC
TRBD2 | TRBJ2-7 | TRBV7-3 | 14 | many | CASSILAGSHEQYF | TGTGCCAGCAGCATTCTAGCGGGATCGCACGAGCAGTACTTC
- | TRBJ1-5 | TRBV20-1 | 14 | - | CSADQGRNNQPQHF | TGCAGTGCGGACCAGGGTCGAAACAATCAGCCCCAGCATTTT
- | TRBJ1-2 | TRBV7-2 | 12 | - | CASSLNPGGFTF | TGTGCCAGCAGCTTAAATCCGGGGGGTTTCACCTTC
- | TRBJ1-1 | TRBV19 | 13 | few | CASQPAERTGAFF | TGTGCCAGCCAACCGGCTGAACGAACTGGAGCTTTCTTT
- | TRBJ2-1 | TRBV11-3 | 17 | few | CASSTLGTGGIDNEQFF | TGTGCCAGCAGCACCCTCGGGACTGGCGGGATAGACAATGAGCAGTTCTTC
TRBD1 | TRBJ2-1 | TRBV12-3/TRBV12-4 | 16 | many | CASSPPDRRRENEQFF | TGTGCCAGCAGTCCCCCGGACAGGCGAAGGGAGAATGAGCAGTTCTTC
TRBD2 | TRBJ2-1 | TRBV3-1 | 16 | many | CASSQGAGGGWNEQFF | TGTGCCAGCAGCCAAGGCGCGGGAGGGGGCTGGAATGAGCAGTTCTTC
- | TRBJ1-3 | TRBV29-1 | 11 | - | CSVDIGNTIYF | TGCAGCGTTGATATCGGAAACACCATATATTTT
TRBD1 | TRBJ2-1 | TRBV5-1 | 18 | few | CASSLSPPQGESYNEQFF | TGCGCCAGCAGCCTCAGCCCACCTCAGGGGGAGTCCTACAATGAGCAGTTCTTC
- | TRBJ2-3 | TRBV28 | 15 | - | CAGSKAGGMWNTQYF | TGTGCCGGATCAAAGGCAGGGGGGATGTGGAATACGCAGTATTTT
- | TRBJ2-1 | TRBV11-3 | 14 | many | CASSLGQGIYEQFF | TGTGCCAGCAGCTTGGGTCAGGGAATCTATGAGCAGTTCTTC
TRBD2 | TRBJ2-7 | TRBV9 | 14 | - | CASSAGVGGSEQYF | TGTGCCAGCAGCGCAGGAGTGGGCGGGAGTGAGCAGTACTTC
- | TRBJ2-3 | TRBV28 | 14 | many | CASWRDIATDTQYF | TGTGCCAGCTGGAGGGACATTGCCACAGATACGCAGTATTTT
- | TRBJ1-2 | TRBV3-1 | 15 | many | CASSPTGPSGYGYTF | TGTGCCAGCAGCCCTACAGGGCCCAGCGGCTATGGCTACACCTTC
TRBD2 | TRBJ2-5 | TRBV20-1 | 14 | many | CSAGTSGGQETQYF | TGCAGTGCCGGGACTAGCGGAGGACAAGAGACCCAGTACTTC
TRBD1 | TRBJ1-1 | TRBV10-3 | 13 | - | CAIRDRENTEAFF | TGTGCCATCAGAGACAGGGAGAACACTGAAGCTTTCTTT
- | TRBJ2-7 | TRBV5-1 | 13 | many | CASSLSGFYEQYF | TGCGCCAGCAGCTTATCGGGGTTCTACGAGCAGTACTTC
TRBD2 | TRBJ2-1 | TRBV27 | 15 | many | CASSPREGTYNEQFF | TGTGCCAGCAGTCCCCGGGAGGGAACCTACAATGAGCAGTTCTTC
TRBD1 | TRBJ1-1 | TRBV19 | 16 | many | CASSIDSARGHTEAFF | TGTGCCAGTAGTATAGATTCGGCGAGGGGGCACACTGAAGCTTTCTTT
- | TRBJ2-3 | TRBV7-8 | 15 | many | CASSLALALTDTQYF | TGTGCCAGCAGCTTAGCGCTAGCCCTCACAGATACGCAGTATTTT
- | TRBJ1-4 | TRBV28 | 14 | many | CASSLWTLGEKLFF | TGTGCCAGCAGTTTGTGGACCTTGGGGGAAAAACTGTTTTTT
TRBD1 | TRBJ2-2 | TRBV7-9 | 16 | many | CASSPRQGKNTGELFF | TGTGCCAGCAGCCCCCGACAGGGAAAGAACACCGGGGAGCTGTTTTTT
- | TRBJ1-2 | TRBV2 | 13 | many | CASNVGVADGYTF | TGTGCCAGCAACGTGGGGGTAGCGGATGGCTACACCTTC
- | TRBJ2-1 | TRBV4-2 | 17 | - | CASSQDPSHSSYNEQFF | TGTGCCAGCAGCCAGGATCCGTCACACTCGTCCTACAATGAGCAGTTCTTC
TRBD2 | TRBJ2-7 | TRBV28 | 15 | many | CASSRTSGRPSEQYF | TGTGCCAGCAGCCGCACTAGCGGGAGACCCTCCGAGCAGTACTTC
TRBD1 | TRBJ1-4 | TRBV27 | 15 | - | CASSLGTGVSEKLFF | TGTGCCAGCAGTTTAGGGACAGGGGTTTCTGAAAAACTGTTTTTT
- | TRBJ1-5 | TRBV7-2 | 19 | - | CASSLAPFGQGGSNQPQHF | TGTGCCAGCAGCTTAGCGCCCTTTGGGCAGGGAGGAAGCAATCAGCCCCAGCATTTT
TRBD1 | TRBJ2-1 | TRBV3-1 | 15 | - | CASSLTGQHHNEQFF | TGTGCCAGCAGCCTTACGGGACAGCACCACAATGAGCAGTTCTTC
- | TRBJ2-5 | TRBV28 | 13 | - | CATDRGGKKTQYF | TGTGCCACTGACAGGGGAGGGAAAAAGACCCAGTACTTC
- | TRBJ2-2 | TRBV3-1 | 17 | few | CASSQDASLADTGELFF | TGTGCCAGCAGCCAAGACGCTTCACTAGCTGATACCGGGGAGCTGTTTTTT